This paragraph covers one TCR beta chain sequence. The sample belongs to a study of Ad26.COV2.S vaccination and SARS-CoV-2 variants. This table comes from immunoSEQ multiplex PCR, and its TCRdb copy is limited to in-frame clones, with some not included. The top ten hold nearly 1.5% of the sample, which has hundreds of thousands of clones, 89% seen once. Specified treatment: some 20 received Ad26.COV2.S at low or high dose, single or two shots; 5 received placebo; per-sample allocation not given. Material that was analyzed had been drawn on day 63 after the first vaccine or placebo injection. This CDR3 contains 13 residues. Germline V gene data show CDR1 as MNHEY and CDR2 as SVGAGI. Trimming stripped 4 bases from V and 2 bases from J, with 9 bases between.

The TCR sequence derives from a person between 18 and 65 years old who received the Ad26.COV2.S COVID-19 vaccine or a placebo. The material was peripheral blood, obtained in a trial of Ad26.COV2.S vaccine versus placebo. V is TRBV6-5 and J is TRBJ2-7; a weak D match, TRBD1 (5 bases). In DNA form, the CDR3 reads TGTGCCAGCAGTTCGCAGGGTCCCTACGAGCAGTACTTC. Protein product: CASSSQGPYEQYF.